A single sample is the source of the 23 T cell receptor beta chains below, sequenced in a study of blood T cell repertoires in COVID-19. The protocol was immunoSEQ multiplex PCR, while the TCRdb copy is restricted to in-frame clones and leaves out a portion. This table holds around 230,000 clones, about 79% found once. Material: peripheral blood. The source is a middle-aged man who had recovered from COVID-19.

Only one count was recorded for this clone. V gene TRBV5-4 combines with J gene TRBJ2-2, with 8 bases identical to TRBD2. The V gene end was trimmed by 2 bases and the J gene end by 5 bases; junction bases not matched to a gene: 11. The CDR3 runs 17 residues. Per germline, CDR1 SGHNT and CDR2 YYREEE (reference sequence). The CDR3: CASSFGGIAGRTGELFF. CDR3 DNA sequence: TGTGCCAGCAGCTTTGGGGGGATAGCGGGGCGGACCGGGGAGCTGTTTTTT.

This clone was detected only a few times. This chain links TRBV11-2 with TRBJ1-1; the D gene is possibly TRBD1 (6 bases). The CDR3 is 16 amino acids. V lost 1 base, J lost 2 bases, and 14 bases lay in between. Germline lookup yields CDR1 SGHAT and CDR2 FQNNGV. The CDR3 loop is CASSLATGTVNTEAFF. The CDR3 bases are TGTGCCAGCAGCTTAGCCACAGGGACGGTAAACACTGAAGCTTTCTTT.

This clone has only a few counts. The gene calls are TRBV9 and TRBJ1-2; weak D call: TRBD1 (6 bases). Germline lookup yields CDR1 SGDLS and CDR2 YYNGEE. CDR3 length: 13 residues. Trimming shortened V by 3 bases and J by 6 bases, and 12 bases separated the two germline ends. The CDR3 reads CASSARNRDGYTF. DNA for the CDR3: TGTGCCAGCAGCGCCAGGAACAGGGATGGCTACACCTTC.

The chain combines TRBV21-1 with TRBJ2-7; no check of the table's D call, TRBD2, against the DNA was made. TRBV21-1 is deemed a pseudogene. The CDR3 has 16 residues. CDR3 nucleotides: TGTGCCAGCAGCAAAGAGGAGACTAGCGCCAATTACGAGCAGTACTTC. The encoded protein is CASSKEETSANYEQYF.

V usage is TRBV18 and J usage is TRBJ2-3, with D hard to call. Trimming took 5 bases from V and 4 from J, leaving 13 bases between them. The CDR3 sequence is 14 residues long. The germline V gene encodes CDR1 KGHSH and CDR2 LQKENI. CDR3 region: CASSSLPEADTQYF. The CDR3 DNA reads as TGTGCCAGCTCATCTCTCCCAGAGGCAGATACGCAGTATTTT.

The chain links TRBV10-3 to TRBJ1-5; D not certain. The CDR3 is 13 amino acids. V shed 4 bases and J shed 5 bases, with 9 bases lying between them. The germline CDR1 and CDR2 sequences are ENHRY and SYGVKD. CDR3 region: CAISAWADQPQHF. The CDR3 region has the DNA TGTGCCATCAGTGCATGGGCCGATCAGCCCCAGCATTTT.

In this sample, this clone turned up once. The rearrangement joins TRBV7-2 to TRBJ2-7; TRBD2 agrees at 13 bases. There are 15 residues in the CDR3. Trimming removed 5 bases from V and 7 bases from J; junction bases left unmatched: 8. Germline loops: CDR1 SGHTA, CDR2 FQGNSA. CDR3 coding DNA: TGTGCCAGCAGCAACCGACTAGCGGGAGGTCAAGAGCAGTACTTC. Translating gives CASSNRLAGGQEQYF. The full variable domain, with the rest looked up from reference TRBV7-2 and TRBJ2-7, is GAGVSQSPSNKVTEKGKDVELRCDPISGHTALYWYRQSLGQGLEFLIYFQGNSAPDKSGLPSDRFSAERTGGSVSTLTIQRTQQEDSAVYLCASSNRLAGGQEQYFGPGTRLTVT.

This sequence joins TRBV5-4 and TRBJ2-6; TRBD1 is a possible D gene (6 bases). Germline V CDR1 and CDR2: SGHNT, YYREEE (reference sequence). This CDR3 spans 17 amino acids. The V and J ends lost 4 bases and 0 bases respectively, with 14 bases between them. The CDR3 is CASSTRDTYSGANVLTF. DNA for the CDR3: TGTGCCAGCAGCACCCGGGACACCTACTCTGGGGCCAACGTCCTGACTTTC. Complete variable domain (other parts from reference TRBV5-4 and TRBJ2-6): ETGVTQSPTHLIKTRGQQVTLRCSSQSGHNTVSWYQQALGQGPQFIFQYYREEENGRGNFPPRFSGLQFPNYSSELNVNALELDDSALYLCASSTRDTYSGANVLTFGAGSRLTVL.

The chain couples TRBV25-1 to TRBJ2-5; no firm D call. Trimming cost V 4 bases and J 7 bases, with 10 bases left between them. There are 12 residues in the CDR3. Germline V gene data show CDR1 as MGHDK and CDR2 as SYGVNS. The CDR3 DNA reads TGTGCCAGCAGTGGAGGTTCCTGGACCCAGTACTTC. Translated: CASSGGSWTQYF.

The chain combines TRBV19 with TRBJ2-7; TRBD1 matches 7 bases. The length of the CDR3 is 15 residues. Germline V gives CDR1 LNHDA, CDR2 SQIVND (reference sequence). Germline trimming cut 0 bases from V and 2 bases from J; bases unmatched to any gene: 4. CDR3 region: CASSIDLGTAYEQYF. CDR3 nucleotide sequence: TGTGCCAGTAGTATAGATCTCGGGACAGCCTACGAGCAGTACTTC.

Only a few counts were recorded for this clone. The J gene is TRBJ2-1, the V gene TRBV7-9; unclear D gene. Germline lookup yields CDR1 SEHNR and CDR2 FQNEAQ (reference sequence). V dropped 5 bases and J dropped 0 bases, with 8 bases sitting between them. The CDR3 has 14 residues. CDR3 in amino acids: CASSRSSSYNEQFF. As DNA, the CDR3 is TGTGCCAGCAGCAGATCGAGCTCCTACAATGAGCAGTTCTTC.

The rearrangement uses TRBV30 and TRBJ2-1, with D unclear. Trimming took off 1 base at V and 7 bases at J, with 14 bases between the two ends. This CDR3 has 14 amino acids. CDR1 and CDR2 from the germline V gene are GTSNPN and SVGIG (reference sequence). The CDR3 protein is CAWSAPISGNEQFF. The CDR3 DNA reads TGTGCCTGGAGTGCCCCCATTTCCGGGAATGAGCAGTTCTTC. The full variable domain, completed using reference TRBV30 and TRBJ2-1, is SQTIHQWPATLVQPVGSPLSLECTVEGTSNPNLYWYRQAAGRGLQLLFYSVGIGQISSEVPQNLSASRPQDRQFILSSKKLLLSDSGFYLCAWSAPISGNEQFFGPGTRLTVL.

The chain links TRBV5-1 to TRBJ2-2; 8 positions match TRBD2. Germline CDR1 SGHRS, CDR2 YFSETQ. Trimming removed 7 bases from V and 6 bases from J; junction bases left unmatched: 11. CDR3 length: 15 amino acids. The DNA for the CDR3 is TGCGCCAGCCGGCCTGCAGCGGGAGTGCCCGGGGAGCTGTTTTTT. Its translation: CASRPAAGVPGELFF.

The CDR3, as DNA: TGTGCCTGCGCACAGGGTCTTAATAGAGATAGCAATCAGCCCCAGCATTTT. This sequence encodes CACAQGLNRDSNQPQHF. V is TRBV30 and J is TRBJ1-5; weak D call: TRBD1 (6 bases). The CDR3 length is 17 residues. V was trimmed by 6 bases and J by 0 bases, leaving 21 bases between them. Germline assignment: CDR1 GTSNPN and CDR2 SVGIG (reference sequence).

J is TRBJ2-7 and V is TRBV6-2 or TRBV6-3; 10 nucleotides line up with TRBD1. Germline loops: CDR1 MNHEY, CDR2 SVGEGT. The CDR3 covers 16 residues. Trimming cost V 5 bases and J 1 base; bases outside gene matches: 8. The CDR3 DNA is TGTGCCAGCAGTAAACTTGGGACAGGGGAGTCCTACGAGCAGTACTTC. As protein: CASSKLGTGESYEQYF.

The CDR3 sequence is CASSGQENSPLHF. Written as DNA, the CDR3 is TGTGCCAGCAGCGGACAGGAAAATTCACCCCTCCACTTT. The chain links TRBV6-2 or TRBV6-3 to TRBJ1-6, with 7 bases lining up with TRBD1. The CDR3 is 13 residues long. Trimming removed 6 bases from V and 7 bases from J; junction bases left unmatched: 3. Germline-derived CDR1 and CDR2 are MNHEY and SVGEGT.

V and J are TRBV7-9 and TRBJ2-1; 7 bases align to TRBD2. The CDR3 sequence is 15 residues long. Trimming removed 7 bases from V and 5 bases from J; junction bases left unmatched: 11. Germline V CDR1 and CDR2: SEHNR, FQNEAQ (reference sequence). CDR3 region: CASILLGGGNNEQFF. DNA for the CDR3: TGTGCCAGCATCCTACTCGGGGGAGGGAACAATGAGCAGTTCTTC. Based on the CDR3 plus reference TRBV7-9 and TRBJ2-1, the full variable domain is DTGVSQNPRHKITKRGQNVTFRCDPISEHNRLYWYRQTLGQGPEFLTYFQNEAQLEKSRLLSDRFSAERPKGSFSTLEIQRTEQGDSAMYLCASILLGGGNNEQFFGPGTRLTVL.

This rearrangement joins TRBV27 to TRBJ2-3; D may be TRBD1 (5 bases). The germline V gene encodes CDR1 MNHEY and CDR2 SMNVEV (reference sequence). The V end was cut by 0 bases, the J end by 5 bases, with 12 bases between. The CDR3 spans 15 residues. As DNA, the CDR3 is TGTGCCAGCAGTTTATCGAGTGCAGGGTTAGATACGCAGTATTTT. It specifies CASSLSSAGLDTQYF.

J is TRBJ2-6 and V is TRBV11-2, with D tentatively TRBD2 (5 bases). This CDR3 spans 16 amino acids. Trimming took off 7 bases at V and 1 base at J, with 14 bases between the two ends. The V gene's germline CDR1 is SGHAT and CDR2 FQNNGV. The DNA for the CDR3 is TGTGCCAGCAACACTAGGAGGCCGTCTGGGGCCAACGTCCTGACTTTC. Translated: CASNTRRPSGANVLTF.

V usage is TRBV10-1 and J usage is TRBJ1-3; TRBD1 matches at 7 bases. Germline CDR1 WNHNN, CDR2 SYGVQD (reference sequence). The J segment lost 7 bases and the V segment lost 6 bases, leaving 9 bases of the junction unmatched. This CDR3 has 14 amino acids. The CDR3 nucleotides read TGCGCCAGCAGCGGTAGGCAGGGGGGTAACACCATATATTTT. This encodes CASSGRQGGNTIYF.

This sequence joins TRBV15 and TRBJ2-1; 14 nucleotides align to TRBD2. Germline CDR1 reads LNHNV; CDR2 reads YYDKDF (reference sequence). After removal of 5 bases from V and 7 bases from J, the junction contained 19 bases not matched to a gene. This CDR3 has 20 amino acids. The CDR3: CATSPDPGLAGVGSFNEQFF. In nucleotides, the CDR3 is TGTGCCACCAGCCCCGATCCGGGACTAGCGGGAGTCGGGTCGTTTAATGAGCAGTTCTTC.

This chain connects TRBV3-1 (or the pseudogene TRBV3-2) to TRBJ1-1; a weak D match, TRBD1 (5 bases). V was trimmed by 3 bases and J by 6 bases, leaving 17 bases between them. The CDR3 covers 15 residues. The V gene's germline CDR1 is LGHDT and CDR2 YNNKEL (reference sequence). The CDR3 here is CASSQQGFQKPEAFF. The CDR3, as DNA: TGTGCCAGCAGCCAGCAGGGTTTCCAGAAGCCTGAAGCTTTCTTT.

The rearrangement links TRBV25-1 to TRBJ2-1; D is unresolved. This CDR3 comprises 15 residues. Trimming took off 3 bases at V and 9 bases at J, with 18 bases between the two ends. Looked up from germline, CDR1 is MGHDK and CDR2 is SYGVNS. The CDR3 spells CASSDLTDEVGEQFF. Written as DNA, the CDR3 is TGTGCCAGCAGTGACCTGACCGATGAGGTGGGTGAGCAGTTCTTC.